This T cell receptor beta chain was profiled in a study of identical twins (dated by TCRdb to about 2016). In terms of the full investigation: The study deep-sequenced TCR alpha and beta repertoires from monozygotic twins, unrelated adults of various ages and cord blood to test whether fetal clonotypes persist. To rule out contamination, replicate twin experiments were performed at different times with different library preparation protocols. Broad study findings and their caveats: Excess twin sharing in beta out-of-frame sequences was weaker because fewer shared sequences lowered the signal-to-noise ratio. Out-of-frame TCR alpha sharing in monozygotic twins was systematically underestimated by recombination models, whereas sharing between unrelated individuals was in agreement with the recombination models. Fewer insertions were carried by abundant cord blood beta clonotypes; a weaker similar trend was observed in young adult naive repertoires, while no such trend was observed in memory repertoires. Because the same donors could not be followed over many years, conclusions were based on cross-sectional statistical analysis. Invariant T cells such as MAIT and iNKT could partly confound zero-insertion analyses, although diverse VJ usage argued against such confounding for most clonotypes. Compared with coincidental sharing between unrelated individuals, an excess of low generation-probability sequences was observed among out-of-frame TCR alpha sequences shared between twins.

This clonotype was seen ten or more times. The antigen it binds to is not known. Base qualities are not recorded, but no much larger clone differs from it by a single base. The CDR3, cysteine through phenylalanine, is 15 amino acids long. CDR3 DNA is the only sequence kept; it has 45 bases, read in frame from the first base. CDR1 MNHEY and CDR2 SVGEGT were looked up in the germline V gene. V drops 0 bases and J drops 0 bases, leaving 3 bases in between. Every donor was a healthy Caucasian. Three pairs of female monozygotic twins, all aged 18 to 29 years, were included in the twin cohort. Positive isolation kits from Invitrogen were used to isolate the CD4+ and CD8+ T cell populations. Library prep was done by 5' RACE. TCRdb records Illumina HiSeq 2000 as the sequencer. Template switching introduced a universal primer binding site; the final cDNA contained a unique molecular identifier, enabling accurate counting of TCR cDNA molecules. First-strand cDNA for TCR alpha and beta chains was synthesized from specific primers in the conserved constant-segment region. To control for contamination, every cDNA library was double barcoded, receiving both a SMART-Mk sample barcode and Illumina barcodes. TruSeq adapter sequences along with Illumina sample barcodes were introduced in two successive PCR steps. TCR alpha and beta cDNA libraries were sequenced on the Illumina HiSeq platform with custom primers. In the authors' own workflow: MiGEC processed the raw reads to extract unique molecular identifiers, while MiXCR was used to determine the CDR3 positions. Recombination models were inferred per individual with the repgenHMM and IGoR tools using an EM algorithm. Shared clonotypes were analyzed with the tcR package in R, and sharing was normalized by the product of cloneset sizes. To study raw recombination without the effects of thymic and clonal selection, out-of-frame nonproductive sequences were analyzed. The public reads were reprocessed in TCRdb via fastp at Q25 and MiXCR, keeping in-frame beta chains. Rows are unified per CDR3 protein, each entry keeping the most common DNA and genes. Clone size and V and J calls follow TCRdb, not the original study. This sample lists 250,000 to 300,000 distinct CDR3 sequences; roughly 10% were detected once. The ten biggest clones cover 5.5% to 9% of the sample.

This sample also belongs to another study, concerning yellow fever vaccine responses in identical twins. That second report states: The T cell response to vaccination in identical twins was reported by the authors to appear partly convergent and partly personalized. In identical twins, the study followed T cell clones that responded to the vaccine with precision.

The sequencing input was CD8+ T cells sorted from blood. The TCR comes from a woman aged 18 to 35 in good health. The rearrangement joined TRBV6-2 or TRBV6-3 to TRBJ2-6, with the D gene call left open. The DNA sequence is TGTGCCAGCAGTTACTCAGGCTCTGGGGCCAACGTCCTGACTTTC. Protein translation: CASSYSGSGANVLTF.